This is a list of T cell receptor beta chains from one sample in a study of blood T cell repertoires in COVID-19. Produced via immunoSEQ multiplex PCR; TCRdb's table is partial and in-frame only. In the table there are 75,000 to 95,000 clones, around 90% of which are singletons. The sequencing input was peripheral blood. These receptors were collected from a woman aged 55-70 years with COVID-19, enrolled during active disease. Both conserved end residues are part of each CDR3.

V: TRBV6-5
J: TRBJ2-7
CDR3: CASSYDSSYEQYF

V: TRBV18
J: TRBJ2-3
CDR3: CASSPPASGGASTQYF

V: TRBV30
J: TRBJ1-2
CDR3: CAWSVSGGASLLVYGYTF

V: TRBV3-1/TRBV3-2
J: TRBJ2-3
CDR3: CASSLADADTQYF

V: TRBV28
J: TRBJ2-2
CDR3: CASSSASSTGTGVSGELFF

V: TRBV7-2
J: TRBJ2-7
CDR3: CASSLTSGGVTTYEQYF

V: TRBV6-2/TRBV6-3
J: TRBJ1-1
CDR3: CASSYYAATEAFF

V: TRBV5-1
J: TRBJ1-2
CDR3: CASSLDRGLWGYTF

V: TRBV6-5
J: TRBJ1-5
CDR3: CASSSVPRGNQPQHF

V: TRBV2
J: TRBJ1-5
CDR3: CASSAWTDSQPQHF

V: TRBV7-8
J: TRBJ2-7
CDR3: CASSRRRQAYEQYF

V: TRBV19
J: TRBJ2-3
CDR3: CASSIDGSRTSGGYTQYF

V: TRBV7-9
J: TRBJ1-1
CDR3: CASSRVRAGTEAFF

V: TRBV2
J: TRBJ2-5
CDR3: CASRFGDQETQYF

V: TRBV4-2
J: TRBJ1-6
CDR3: CASSQNEHRGLSSPLHF

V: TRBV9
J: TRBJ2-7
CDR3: CASSAGGYEQYF

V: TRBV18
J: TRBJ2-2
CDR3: CASSPPPLNTGELFF

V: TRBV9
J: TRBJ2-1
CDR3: CASSPSGSSYNEQFF

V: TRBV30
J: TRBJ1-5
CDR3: CAWSGQYNQPQHF

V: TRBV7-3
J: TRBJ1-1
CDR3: CASSPRDRNMNTEAFF

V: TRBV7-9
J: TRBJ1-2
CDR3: CASSQGTGGAHGYGYTF

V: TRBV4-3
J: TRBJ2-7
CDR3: CASSQGAHPSYEQYF

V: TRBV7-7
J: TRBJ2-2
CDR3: CASSTGTGANTGELFF

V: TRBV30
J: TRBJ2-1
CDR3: CAWRLAGEYNEQFF

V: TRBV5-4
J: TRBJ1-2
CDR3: CASSPGGSLNGYTF

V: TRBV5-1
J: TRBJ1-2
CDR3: CASSLGQWGPNYGYTF

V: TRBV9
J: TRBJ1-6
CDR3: CASSGQGGSPLHF

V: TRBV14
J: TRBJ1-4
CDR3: CASSLAQGAGEKLFF